The rows below give T cell receptor beta chains drawn from one sample of a study of blood T cell repertoires in COVID-19. Sequenced by immunoSEQ multiplex PCR; TCRdb stores in-frame clones only, minus some. The sample holds roughly 260,000 clones, about 85% seen once. Material: peripheral blood. The receptor source for this set is a man aged 60 to 75 who had recovered from COVID-19. CDR3s include the opening cysteine and the closing phenylalanine or tryptophan. Each record gives: V gene, J gene, clone size, D gene, CDR3 DNA, CDR3 protein. D genes are given only for firm matches. Size is stated for part of the rows, as once, few or many counts, or as a class when the clone is expanded.

>TRBV20-1|TRBJ2-1|.|.
TGCAGTGTCGTACATGAAAATGAGCAGTTCTTC
CSVVHENEQFF
>TRBV30|TRBJ2-7|.|TRBD2
TGTGCCTGGACGGGAGGGAACGAGCAGTACTTC
CAWTGGNEQYF
>TRBV9|TRBJ2-7|.|TRBD2
TGTGCCAGCAGCCCAGGGACTAGCGGGGTCCAAGGAGAGCAGTACTTC
CASSPGTSGVQGEQYF
>TRBV5-1|TRBJ1-6|.|TRBD1
TGCGCCAGCAGCTTGGACAGGGGAAACTATAATTCACCCCTCCACTTT
CASSLDRGNYNSPLHF
>TRBV3-1/TRBV3-2|TRBJ1-5|.|.
TGTGCCAGCAGCCTTCAGGGGTTCAATCAGCCCCAGCATTTT
CASSLQGFNQPQHF
>TRBV2|TRBJ2-1|once|TRBD2
TGTGCCAGCAGTCAGCGACTAGCGGGGGGGGAGGAGTTCTTC
CASSQRLAGGEEFF
>TRBV6-4|TRBJ1-1|.|.
TGTGCCCAGATACAAACCGGCCAGGGAGCTTTCTTT
CAQIQTGQGAFF
>TRBV2|TRBJ1-2|.|.
TGTGCCAGCAGTGAAGCAGGGACGGGGGGCGATGGCTACACCTTC
CASSEAGTGGDGYTF
>TRBV5-6|TRBJ1-5|.|.
TGTGCCAGCAGCTTTGGTTCGGCAGGGAGGGATCAGCCCCAGCATTTT
CASSFGSAGRDQPQHF
>TRBV4-2|TRBJ2-5|.|TRBD1
TGTGCCAGCAGCCGTTCATTCGGGACAGTGATAGAGACCCAGTACTTC
CASSRSFGTVIETQYF
>TRBV6-4|TRBJ2-3|.|.
TGTGCCAGCAGTGACCGGGAACGAGATACGCAGTATTTT
CASSDRERDTQYF
>TRBV7-3|TRBJ2-3|.|.
TGTGCCAGCAGCCTAGGAATCGTTACAGATACGCAGTATTTT
CASSLGIVTDTQYF
>TRBV19|TRBJ2-3|.|TRBD2
TGTGCCAGTAGTATTCCCGGACTAGCGGGGGCTTTAGATACGCAGTATTTT
CASSIPGLAGALDTQYF
>TRBV24-1|TRBJ2-2|.|TRBD1
TGTGCCACCACTGATACAGGGGGAAAGGCCGGGGAGCTGTTTTTT
CATTDTGGKAGELFF
>TRBV7-2|TRBJ1-6|few|.
TGTGCCAGCAGCTTAGGTCAGGTCTATAATTCACCCCTCCACTTT
CASSLGQVYNSPLHF
>TRBV5-4|TRBJ2-3|.|.
TGTGCCAGCAGCTTGGAGCAGGGTACCAGCACAGATACGCAGTATTTT
CASSLEQGTSTDTQYF
>TRBV13|TRBJ2-1|.|.
TGTGCCAGCAGCTTAGGCAGGGATGAGCAGTTCTTC
CASSLGRDEQFF
>TRBV19|TRBJ1-2|.|TRBD1
TGTGCCAGTAGTATGGGGACAGGGGATGGCTACACCTTC
CASSMGTGDGYTF
>TRBV5-5|TRBJ2-3|.|TRBD1
TGTGCCAGCAGCTTCCGGGACAGGGGCCGAGATACGCAGTATTTT
CASSFRDRGRDTQYF
>TRBV5-1|TRBJ1-2|.|.
TGCGCCAGCAGCCTACAGGAATATAATGGCTACACCTTC
CASSLQEYNGYTF
>TRBV6-1|TRBJ1-2|.|.
TGTGCCAGCAGCGAAGGTGGGAGCAACTATGGCTACACCTTC
CASSEGGSNYGYTF
>TRBV6-5|TRBJ1-1|.|.
TGTGCCAGCAGTTATTTTAAGGCGGGTCGGAACACTGAAGCTTTCTTT
CASSYFKAGRNTEAFF
>TRBV2|TRBJ1-3|.|.
TGTGCCAGCAGTGTAACAATGATGGGGGCCGGAAACACCATATATTTT
CASSVTMMGAGNTIYF
>TRBV29-1|TRBJ1-2|.|.
TGCAGCGTCGTAGGACAGAACTATGGCTACACCTTC
CSVVGQNYGYTF
>TRBV7-9|TRBJ2-5|.|TRBD2
TGTGCCGGCAGCTTTGGCGGGGGAGTGAAAGAGACCCAGTACTTC
CAGSFGGGVKETQYF
>TRBV24-1|TRBJ1-2|.|.
TGTGCCACCAGTGAGCCTCCAGCTAACTATGGCTACACCTTC
CATSEPPANYGYTF
>TRBV27|TRBJ1-3|once|TRBD1
TGTGCCAGCAGTTCCGGACAGGGTTTGGCTGGAAACACCATATATTTT
CASSSGQGLAGNTIYF
>TRBV5-6|TRBJ2-4|.|.
TGTGCCAGCAGCTTCGGAAACATTCAGTACTTC
CASSFGNIQYF
>TRBV7-9|TRBJ2-3|.|.
TGTGCCAGCAGCCACACTTTCAGGGTAGGCACAGATACGCAGTATTTT
CASSHTFRVGTDTQYF
>TRBV11-2|TRBJ2-6|.|TRBD2
TGTGCCAGCAGCTTAGTTGGCGGGGGGACGTCTGGGGCCAACGTCCTGACTTTC
CASSLVGGGTSGANVLTF
>TRBV7-9|TRBJ2-2|.|.
TGTGCCAGCAGCGCCAGGACGGGAAAGAGCGGGGAGCTGTTTTTT
CASSARTGKSGELFF
>TRBV19|TRBJ2-1|few|.
TGTGCCAGTTCCACCGGGACTTCCAACAATGAGCAGTTCTTC
CASSTGTSNNEQFF
>TRBV6-5|TRBJ1-6|.|TRBD1
TGTGCCAGCAGGGGACAGGGGGATTCACCCCTCCACTTT
CASRGQGDSPLHF
>TRBV11-2|TRBJ2-3|.|TRBD2
TGTGCCAGCAGCTTGGGAGGGGTGGATACGCAGTATTTT
CASSLGGVDTQYF
>TRBV6-5|TRBJ1-2|few|TRBD1
TGTGCCAGCAGTTGGAACAGGGGGCTCAGCTATGGCTACACCTTC
CASSWNRGLSYGYTF
>TRBV6-2/TRBV6-3|TRBJ2-3|.|.
TGTGCCAGCAGTTTCCCCTTGCAGGGGTTCGGCACAGATACGCAGTATTTT
CASSFPLQGFGTDTQYF
>TRBV5-1|TRBJ2-5|.|.
TGCGCCAGTCTGGGGGGAGCGGGTGAGACCCAGTACTTC
CASLGGAGETQYF
>TRBV7-3|TRBJ1-1|.|TRBD1
TGTGCCAGCAGCTTACAGGGGGTGAACACTGAAGCTTTCTTT
CASSLQGVNTEAFF
>TRBV3-1/TRBV3-2|TRBJ1-1|.|.
TGTGCCAGCAGCCAAGGTCAAGGGCGGGTGAACACTGAAGCTTTCTTT
CASSQGQGRVNTEAFF
>TRBV2|TRBJ1-2|.|TRBD1
TGTGCCATTCCGGACAGGGGTGTTAATGGCTACACCTTC
CAIPDRGVNGYTF
>TRBV19|TRBJ1-2|.|TRBD1
TGTGCCAGTAGTCTTCCGGGACAGGGGCTTTCTAACTATGGCTACACCTTC
CASSLPGQGLSNYGYTF
>TRBV29-1|TRBJ2-2|.|.
TGCAGCGTTGCCCCGACGGGGGCCGGGGAGCTGTTTTTT
CSVAPTGAGELFF
>TRBV5-1|TRBJ1-1|.|TRBD1
TGCGCCAGCGGACGGACAGGGGAGGGCACTGAAGCTTTCTTT
CASGRTGEGTEAFF
>TRBV11-2|TRBJ2-7|few|TRBD1
TGTGCCAGCAGCTTAGATCCCAGGGGGCTCCGCGGCGAGCAGTACTTC
CASSLDPRGLRGEQYF
>TRBV27|TRBJ2-5|.|TRBD1
TGTGCCTCCAGGACAGGGCAAGAGACCCAGTACTTC
CASRTGQETQYF
>TRBV6-5|TRBJ1-1|.|.
TGTGCCAGCAAGCGGACTTGGAACACTGAAGCTTTCTTT
CASKRTWNTEAFF
>TRBV2|TRBJ2-7|once|TRBD1
TGTGCCCTGCGGACAGGGCGTAGGGACGAGCAGTACTTC
CALRTGRRDEQYF
>TRBV27|TRBJ1-1|.|TRBD1
TGTGCCAGCAGTTTAAACCGTGACAGGGCGGGGATGAACACTGAAGCTTTCTTT
CASSLNRDRAGMNTEAFF
>TRBV13|TRBJ2-2|.|TRBD1
TGTGCCAGCAGCTTAGGGCAGGGGGCCGGGGAGCTGTTTTTT
CASSLGQGAGELFF
>TRBV27|TRBJ2-7|.|TRBD1
TGTGCCAGCGGCCGACAGGGGGCGCCCTACGAGCAGTACTTC
CASGRQGAPYEQYF